This passage covers 3 T cell receptor beta chains from one sample sequenced in a study of T cell clonality in common variable immunodeficiency (dated by TCRdb to the mid-2010s). The library was obtained by the immunoSEQ multiplex PCR assay. The table was pulled from immuneACCESS by TCRdb, which kept in-frame rearrangements only. Such tables lose some clones; where checked, under half of the loss comes from unresolved V genes, and the rest has no known cause. In this sample, about 42,000 clones appear, none counted once only. Approximately 3% of the sample rests with the top ten. The sample was peripheral blood mononuclear cells. All receptors derive from a person between 18 and 75 years old in good health.

This clone was detected many times. The read is 3 residues too short to cover the CDR3 end, so that end is filled in from the germline J gene. The chain uses TRBV6-2 or TRBV6-3 and TRBJ2-1; 8 nucleotides line up with TRBD2. The CDR3 loop spans 13 amino acids. Per germline, CDR1 MNHEY and CDR2 SVGEGT. J lost 6 bases, V lost 5 bases, and 3 bases had no gene match. The CDR3 here is CASSQREINEQFF. Incomplete CDR3 DNA: TGTGCCAGCAGTCAGCGGGAGATCAATGAG.

This clone was observed at least ten times. The CDR3 end lies 3 residues beyond the end of the read and is filled in from the germline J gene. This chain uses TRBV28 with TRBJ1-5, with D unclear. V was cut by 7 bases and J by 3 bases, with 7 bases left in between. CDR3 length equals 12 residues. Germline V gene sequence: CDR1 MDHEN, CDR2 SYDVKM. The chain's CDR3 is CASTLLNQPQHF. Partial CDR3 DNA: TGTGCCAGCACACTGCTCAATCAGCCC.

This clone occurred many times. The read terminates 3 residues before the CDR3 end, so the remaining end is supplied by the germline J gene. This chain joins TRBV20-1 and TRBJ2-5; D is perhaps TRBD2 (6 bases). CDR3 size: 16 residues. CDR1 is DFQATT, CDR2 SNEGSKA, per germline (reference sequence). Trimming left V 0 bases short and J 0 bases short, with 14 bases between. CDR3 DNA (partial): TGCAGTGCTAGAGACGGGGGTAGCCCGTACCAAGAGACC. Amino acid sequence: CSARDGGSPYQET. The full CDR3 protein reads CSARDGGSPYQETQYF.